This paragraph covers one TCR beta chain sequence. No antigen is known for it. The data are from a study of OX40 agonist ivuxolimab in advanced cancers. On the study more broadly: Melanoma, hepatocellular carcinoma, head and neck or renal cell cancer occurred in dose-escalation patients. Study-level findings and limits: Patients with a partial response at 0.1-3.0 mg/kg had among the lowest clonal expansion. More expanded clones were found, on average, in CD8+ than in CD4+ T cells. Expanded peripheral T cells had an undetermined antigen specificity.

Sequencing was performed with immunoSEQ multiplex PCR; in TCRdb, only in-frame clones are kept and a portion is missing. The sample lists 30,000 to 35,000 clones, more than 70% seen once, with 36% in the top ten. Here the sequenced sample was CD4+ or CD8+ T cells sorted from blood, taken in a trial of the OX40 agonist ivuxolimab. This clonotype was sampled from an adult with an advanced solid tumor such as melanoma, head and neck, liver or kidney cancer.

This CDR3 reads CASSEDRGSGNTIYF. CDR3 DNA: TGCGCCAGCAGCGAGGACAGGGGTTCCGGAAACACCATATATTTT. The chain combines TRBV5-1 with TRBJ1-3; the match to TRBD1 covers 9 bases. V shed 4 bases and J 4 bases; nucleotides not matched to a gene: 6. Germline V gives CDR1 SGHRS, CDR2 YFSETQ. The CDR3 is 15 residues long.